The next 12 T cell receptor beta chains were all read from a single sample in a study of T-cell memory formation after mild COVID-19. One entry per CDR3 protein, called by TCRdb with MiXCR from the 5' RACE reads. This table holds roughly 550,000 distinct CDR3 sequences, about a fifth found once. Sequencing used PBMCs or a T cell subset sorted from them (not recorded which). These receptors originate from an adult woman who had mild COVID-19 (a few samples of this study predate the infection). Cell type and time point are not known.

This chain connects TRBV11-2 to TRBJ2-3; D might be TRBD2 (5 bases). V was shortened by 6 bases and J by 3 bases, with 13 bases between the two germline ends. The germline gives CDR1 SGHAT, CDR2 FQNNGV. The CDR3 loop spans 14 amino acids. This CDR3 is CASSLSALTDTQYF. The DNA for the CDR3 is TGTGCCAGCAGTCTTAGCGCGTTGACAGATACGCAGTATTTT.

The CDR3 DNA reads as TGTGCCAGCAGCTTGGATTTCCGCGGGTACCAAGAGACCCAGTACTTC. Residues: CASSLDFRGYQETQYF. This sequence joins TRBV7-9 and TRBJ2-5, with D tentatively TRBD2 (5 bases). CDR3 length: 16 residues. V was shortened by 3 bases and J by 0 bases, with 14 bases between the two germline ends. The V gene's germline CDR1 is SEHNR and CDR2 FQNEAQ (reference sequence). The full variable domain, with the rest looked up from reference TRBV7-9 and TRBJ2-5, is DTGVSQNPRHKITKRGQNVTFRCDPISEHNRLYWYRQTLGQGPEFLTYFQNEAQLEKSRLLSDRFSAERPKGSFSTLEIQRTEQGDSAMYLCASSLDFRGYQETQYFGPGTRLLVL.

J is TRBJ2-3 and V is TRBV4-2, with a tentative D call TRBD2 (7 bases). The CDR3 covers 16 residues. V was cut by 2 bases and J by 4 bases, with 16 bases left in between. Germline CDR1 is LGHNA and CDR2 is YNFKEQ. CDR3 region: CASSQNEVGGADTQYF. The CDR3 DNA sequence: TGTGCCAGCAGCCAAAACGAAGTAGGGGGGGCAGATACGCAGTATTTT.

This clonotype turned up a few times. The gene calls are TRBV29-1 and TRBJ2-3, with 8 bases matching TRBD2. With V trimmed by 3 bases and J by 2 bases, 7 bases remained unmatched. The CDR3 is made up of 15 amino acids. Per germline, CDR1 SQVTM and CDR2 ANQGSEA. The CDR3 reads CSVEREDLLTDTQYF. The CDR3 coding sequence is TGCAGCGTTGAGCGGGAGGACCTCCTCACAGATACGCAGTATTTT.

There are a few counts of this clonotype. This CDR3 is CASKGENNEQFF. The CDR3 nucleotides read TGTGCCAGCAAAGGCGAGAACAATGAGCAGTTCTTC. The rearrangement links TRBV7-9 to TRBJ2-1; D is unclear. The V and J ends lost 7 bases and 5 bases respectively, with 9 bases between them. The V gene's germline CDR1 is SEHNR and CDR2 FQNEAQ (reference sequence). The CDR3 totals 12 residues. Full variable domain (missing parts from reference TRBV7-9 and TRBJ2-1): DTGVSQNPRHKITKRGQNVTFRCDPISEHNRLYWYRQTLGQGPEFLTYFQNEAQLEKSRLLSDRFSAERPKGSFSTLEIQRTEQGDSAMYLCASKGENNEQFFGPGTRLTVL.

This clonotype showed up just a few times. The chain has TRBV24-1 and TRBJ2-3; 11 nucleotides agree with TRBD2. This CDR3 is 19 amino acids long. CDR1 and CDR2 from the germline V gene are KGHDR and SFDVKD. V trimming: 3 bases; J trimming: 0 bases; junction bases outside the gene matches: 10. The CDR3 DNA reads TGTGCCACCAGTGATCCCTCCCACCGGACTAGCGGGAGCACAGATACGCAGTATTTT. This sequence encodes CATSDPSHRTSGSTDTQYF.

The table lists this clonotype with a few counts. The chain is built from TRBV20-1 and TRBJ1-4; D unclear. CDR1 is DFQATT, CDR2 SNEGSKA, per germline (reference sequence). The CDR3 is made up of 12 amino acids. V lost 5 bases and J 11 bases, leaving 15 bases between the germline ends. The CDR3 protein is CSAGIRVDKLFF. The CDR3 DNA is TGCAGTGCTGGGATTCGGGTCGATAAACTGTTTTTT.

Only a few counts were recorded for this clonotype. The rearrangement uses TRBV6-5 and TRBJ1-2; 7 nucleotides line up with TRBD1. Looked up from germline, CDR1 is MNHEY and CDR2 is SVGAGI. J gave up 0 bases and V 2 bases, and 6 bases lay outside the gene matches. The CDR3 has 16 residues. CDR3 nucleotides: TGTGCCAGCAGTTACAACCCACAGGGGTCTAACTATGGCTACACCTTC. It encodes CASSYNPQGSNYGYTF.

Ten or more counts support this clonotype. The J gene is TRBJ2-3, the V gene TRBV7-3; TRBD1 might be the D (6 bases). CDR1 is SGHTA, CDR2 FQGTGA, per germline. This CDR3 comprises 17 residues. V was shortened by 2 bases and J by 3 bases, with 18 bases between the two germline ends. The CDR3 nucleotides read TGTGCCAGCAGCTTAGGGGCAAGGGGTCAGGGGACAGATACGCAGTATTTT. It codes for CASSLGARGQGTDTQYF.

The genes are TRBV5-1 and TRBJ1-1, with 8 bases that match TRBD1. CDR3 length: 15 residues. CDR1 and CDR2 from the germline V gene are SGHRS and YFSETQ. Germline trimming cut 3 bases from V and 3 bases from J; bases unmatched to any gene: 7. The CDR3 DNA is TGCGCCAGCAGCTCGCCTGACAGGGGAGACACTGAAGCTTTCTTT. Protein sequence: CASSSPDRGDTEAFF.

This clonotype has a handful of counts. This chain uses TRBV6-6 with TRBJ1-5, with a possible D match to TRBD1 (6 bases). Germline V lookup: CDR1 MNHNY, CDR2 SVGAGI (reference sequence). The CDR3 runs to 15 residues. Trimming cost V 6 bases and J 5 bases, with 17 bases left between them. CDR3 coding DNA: TGTGCCAGCAGGCAACTCGTAAACAGGGATCAGCCCCAGCATTTT. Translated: CASRQLVNRDQPQHF.

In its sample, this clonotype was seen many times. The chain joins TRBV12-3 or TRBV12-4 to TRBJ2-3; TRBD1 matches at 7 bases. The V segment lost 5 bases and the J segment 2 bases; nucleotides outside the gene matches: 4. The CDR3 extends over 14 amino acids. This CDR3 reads CASSRDRLTDTQYF. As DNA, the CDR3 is TGTGCCAGCAGTCGGGACAGACTCACAGATACGCAGTATTTT.